Listed below are T cell receptor beta chains from one sample, sequenced in a study of neurological immune-mediated disorders. TCRdb itself ran the 5' RACE reads through MiXCR, one entry per CDR3 protein. The sample records some 61,000 distinct CDR3 sequences, less than 4% being singletons. The sequenced sample consisted of PBMCs. These receptors came from a man aged 30 to 39 with multiple sclerosis. CDR3s include the opening cysteine and the closing phenylalanine or tryptophan. Size tells how often a clone was seen (once, few, many) or the class of an expanded clone, and some rows leave it out.

V gene,clone size,CDR3 protein
TRBV12-3/TRBV12-4,many,CASSQGANEKLFF
TRBV2,many,CTSSLEGGPYSYEQYF
TRBV7-9,many,CASSPWTGNTEAFF
TRBV7-9,many,CASSLARGRFDGYTF
TRBV5-1,many,CASSLTRQGYGYTF
TRBV5-1,many,CASSLGSSGGEQFF
TRBV5-1,many,CASSPGQVSSYNEQFF
TRBV6-2/TRBV6-3,many,CASSYLDYNEQFF
TRBV5-1,many,CASSLEGGNTIYF
TRBV20-1,many,CSASSGGATDTQYF
TRBV20-1,many,CSGTSGGAEDIQYF
TRBV9,many,CASSVVDSPYEQYF
TRBV9,many,CASSGLLAGGRADTQYF
TRBV7-9,many,CASSLGPGEDYGYTF
TRBV28,many,CASVTGEKNNEQFF
TRBV5-1,few,CASSLLGNYGYTF
TRBV2,many,CASKPSGYNEQFF
TRBV6-1,.,CATGRDSSGEQYF
TRBV12-3/TRBV12-4,many,CASSFAGSGGYTGELFF
TRBV10-3,few,CAISESRGKNNRTNYGYTF
TRBV14,.,CASSPLGGPKNIQYF
TRBV5-1,many,CASSLTVKNIQYF
TRBV4-1,many,CASSPERGQPQHF
TRBV20-1,many,CSASGGGPLHF
TRBV5-1,many,CASSLGDSSEAFF
TRBV6-1,many,CASSPRDTYEQYF
TRBV7-2,many,CASSFNAQETQYF
TRBV5-1,many,CASSASGGAWEQFF
TRBV7-6,many,CASSSGEETQYF
TRBV6-6,many,CASSYKDPRTGNSPLHF
TRBV7-2,many,CASSPNLAGELFF
TRBV5-1,many,CASSSDRVSYEQYF
TRBV6-5,many,CASSYYLGSSYEQYF
TRBV15,many,CATSRNPGPGYF
TRBV20-1,.,CSASLAGGLDTQYF
TRBV4-2,many,CASSQVGTGIEQFF
TRBV20-1,.,CSARDPGQGDNSPLNF
TRBV12-3/TRBV12-4,many,CASALGEAWTEAFF
TRBV10-3,many,CAISGASRRGTEAFF
TRBV29-1,many,CSVEMPGQGYEQYF
TRBV4-1,many,CASSFRTSGGAYEQYF
TRBV5-1,.,CASSSRLFTDTQYF
TRBV24-1,many,CATSDRRTGNDNEQFF
TRBV12-5,.,CASGPVGGPTDTQYF
TRBV6-6,many,CASSPGDQPQHF
TRBV20-1,.,CSAKGGLPLHF
TRBV7-2,many,CASSVGTSGGWYEQYF
TRBV7-2,many,CASSRDRDDSPLHF
TRBV5-5,many,CASSPGPGNTEAFF
TRBV4-1,many,CASSQGDRYYGYTF
TRBV20-1,many,CSARARGQETQYF
TRBV5-5,many,CASSLDAGGWEMNTEAFF
TRBV7-8,.,CALLVVDQADTQYF